This T cell receptor beta chain comes out of a study of long-term antiretroviral therapy in people with HIV. Worth noting for this clone: Antigen: not known.

Germline V gene sequence: CDR1 SQVTM, CDR2 ANQGSEA. The ends were cut back, 7 bases at V and 0 bases at J, with 16 bases in the middle. This CDR3 region has 16 residues. Study-level results: Diversity went up after ART and still fell short of transplant donor controls.

Survey level was the resolution at which the v3.0 immunoSEQ assay ran. The sequencing target was roughly 35,000-50,000 T-cell genomes per sample. TCRdb's table, derived via immunoSEQ multiplex PCR, lists solely in-frame clones and lacks some. The data contain about 24,000 clones, roughly 87% of them seen just once; the ten biggest clones take up more than 8.5%. The TCR comes from a man aged 50 to 59 with HIV. The material was unsorted PBMCs, obtained 1.8 years before starting antiretroviral therapy. J is TRBJ2-6 and V is TRBV29-1; no firm D call. The CDR3 here is CSAAVDVDSGANVLTF. CDR3 nucleotides: TGCAGCGCCGCGGTGGACGTAGACTCTGGGGCCAACGTCCTGACTTTC.